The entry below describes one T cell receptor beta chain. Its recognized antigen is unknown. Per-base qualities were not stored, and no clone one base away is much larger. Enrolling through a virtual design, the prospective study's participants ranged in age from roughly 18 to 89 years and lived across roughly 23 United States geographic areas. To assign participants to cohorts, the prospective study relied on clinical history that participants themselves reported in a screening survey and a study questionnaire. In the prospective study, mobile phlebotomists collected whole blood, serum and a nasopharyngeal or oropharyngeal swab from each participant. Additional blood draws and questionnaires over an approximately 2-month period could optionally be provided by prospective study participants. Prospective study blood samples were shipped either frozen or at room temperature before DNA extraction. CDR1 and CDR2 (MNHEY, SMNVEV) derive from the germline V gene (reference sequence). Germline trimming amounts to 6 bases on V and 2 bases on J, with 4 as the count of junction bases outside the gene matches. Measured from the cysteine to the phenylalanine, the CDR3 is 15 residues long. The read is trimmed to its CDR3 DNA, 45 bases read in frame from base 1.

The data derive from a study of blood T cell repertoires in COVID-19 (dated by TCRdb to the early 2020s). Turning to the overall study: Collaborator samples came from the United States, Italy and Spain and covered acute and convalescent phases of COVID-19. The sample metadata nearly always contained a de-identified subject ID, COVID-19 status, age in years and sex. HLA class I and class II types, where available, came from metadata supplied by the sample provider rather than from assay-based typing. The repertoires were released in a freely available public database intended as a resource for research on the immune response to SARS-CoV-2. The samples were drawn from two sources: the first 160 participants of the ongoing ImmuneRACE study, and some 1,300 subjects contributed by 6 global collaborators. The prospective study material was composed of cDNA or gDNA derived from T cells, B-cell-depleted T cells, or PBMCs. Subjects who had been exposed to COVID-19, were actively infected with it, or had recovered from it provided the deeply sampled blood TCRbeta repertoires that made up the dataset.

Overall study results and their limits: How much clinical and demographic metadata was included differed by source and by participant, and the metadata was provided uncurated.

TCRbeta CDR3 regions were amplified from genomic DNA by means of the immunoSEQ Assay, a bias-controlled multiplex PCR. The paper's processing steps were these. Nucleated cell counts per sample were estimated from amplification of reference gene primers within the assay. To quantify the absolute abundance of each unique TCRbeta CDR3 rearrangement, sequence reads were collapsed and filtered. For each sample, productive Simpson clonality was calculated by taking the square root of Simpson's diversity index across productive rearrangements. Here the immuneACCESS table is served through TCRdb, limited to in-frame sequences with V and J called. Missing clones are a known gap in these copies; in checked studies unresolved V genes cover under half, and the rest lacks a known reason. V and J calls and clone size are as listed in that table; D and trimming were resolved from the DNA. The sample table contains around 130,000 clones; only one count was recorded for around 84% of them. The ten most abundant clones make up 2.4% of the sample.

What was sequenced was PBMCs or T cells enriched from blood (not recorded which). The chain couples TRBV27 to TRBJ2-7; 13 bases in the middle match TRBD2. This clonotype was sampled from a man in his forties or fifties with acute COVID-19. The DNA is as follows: TGTGCCAGCAGCATGGGACTAGCGGGGACCTACGAGCAGTACTTC. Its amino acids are CASSMGLAGTYEQYF.